These T cell receptor beta chains were read from a single sample in a study of cytomegalovirus exposure and HLA in healthy donors. Clones were sequenced by immunoSEQ multiplex PCR, and TCRdb holds only the in-frame ones, with some missing. The data hold some 110,000 clones, with less than 85% observed a single time. Sequencing was carried out using PBMCs. These receptor sequences come from a man in his forties in good health and CMV-seropositive. Each CDR3 is given with its conserved first and last residue. Each record gives: J gene, CDR3 length, V gene, CDR3 protein.

- | 15 | TRBV6-6 | CASSYSSGYSYEQYF
TRBJ2-7 | 15 | TRBV18 | CASSPGTTPTYEQYF
TRBJ1-3 | 13 | TRBV29-1 | CSVGPHSGNTIYF
TRBJ2-3 | 14 | TRBV11-2 | CASSLLVGADTQYF
TRBJ2-7 | 14 | TRBV30 | CAWSVGTGAYEQYF
TRBJ2-3 | 17 | TRBV30 | CAWSVRGDRGRADTQYF
TRBJ2-3 | 18 | TRBV28 | CASSSLWGPGQGSDTQYF
TRBJ1-5 | 15 | TRBV7-2 | CASDLGGASNQPQHF
TRBJ2-1 | 16 | TRBV2 | CASSSFESRGNNEQFF
TRBJ2-1 | 15 | TRBV5-6 | CASSSIRGLDNEQFF
TRBJ2-5 | 14 | TRBV7-2 | CASSLVSASGEQYF
TRBJ2-4 | 15 | TRBV27 | CASSPQTEAKNSQYF
TRBJ1-1 | 14 | TRBV11-2 | CASTVGTGNTEAFF
TRBJ1-1 | 15 | TRBV18 | CASSPRNRLGDEAFF
TRBJ2-5 | 14 | TRBV7-3 | CASSPGLARETQYF
TRBJ2-2 | 20 | TRBV7-3 | CASSCLYGLAGGVNTGELFF
TRBJ1-3 | 17 | TRBV4-1 | CASSQVGTGDGGNTIYF
TRBJ2-7 | 15 | TRBV18 | CASSPPRGGPYEQYF
TRBJ1-2 | 15 | TRBV6-1 | CASSLTWDRNYGYTF
TRBJ1-5 | 15 | TRBV7-2 | CASSLGARGAQPQHF
TRBJ1-2 | 14 | TRBV2 | CASSELRANYGYTF
TRBJ1-1 | 16 | TRBV27 | CASSFGDRGGNTEAFF
TRBJ2-7 | 14 | TRBV6-6 | CASSPGDRSYEQYF
TRBJ1-5 | 18 | TRBV27 | CASSLYRGRADSNQPQHF
TRBJ1-5 | 15 | TRBV28 | CASSFRTGIGQPQHF
TRBJ1-2 | 13 | TRBV7-2 | CASSLGLNYGYTF
TRBJ1-1 | 12 | TRBV11-3 | CASSLDSTEAFF
TRBJ2-1 | 15 | TRBV9 | CASSVVGEVYNEQFF
TRBJ2-7 | 18 | TRBV7-8 | CASSLDVGWARQVSEQYF
TRBJ1-2 | 16 | TRBV7-9 | CSSSLSLPRGGGGYTF
TRBJ2-7 | 13 | TRBV27 | CASSLAGSYEQYF